The clone carrying this T cell receptor beta chain was seen many times. Its antigen is not identified. Specified time point: newly diagnosed GD, antithyroid drugs for less than 3 months. PBMC RNA was the source of the TCR library. These data come from a study of regulatory T cells in long-lasting Graves disease. Study findings and constraints: There was favoring of TRBV28, TRBJ1-2 and TRBJ2-5 in persistent disease. Newly diagnosed Graves' patients had higher TCR diversity than persistent ones.

There are 14 residues in the CDR3. Per the germline V gene, CDR1 is SGHRS and CDR2 is YFSETQ. V was pared by 4 bases and J by 8 bases, with 13 bases between. According to the study, TCR beta libraries were built with iRepertoire HTBI primers and CDR3-region Arm-PCR. TCRdb re-called the multiplex PCR reads through MiXCR, storing one row per CDR3 protein. In the table there are 400,000 to 500,000 distinct CDR3 sequences, about 15% of which are singletons. The sample was also linked to a second study, of T cells in Graves' hyperthyroidism and ophthalmopathy.

This specimen was peripheral blood mononuclear cells (PBMCs), taken at new diagnosis, from a patient treated with antithyroid drugs. The clonotype originates from a woman aged 25 to 39 with Graves disease. J is TRBJ1-6 and V is TRBV5-1; D remains ambiguous. The CDR3: CASSRTESDSPLHF. In nucleotides, the CDR3 is TGCGCCAGCAGCCGGACTGAAAGCGATTCACCCCTCCACTTT.